These 27 T cell receptor beta chains were sequenced from one sample in a study of blood T cell repertoires in COVID-19. Profiled with immunoSEQ multiplex PCR; TCRdb holds only in-frame clones, not every one. The table lists about 170,000 clones, about 85% of them singletons. The sequenced sample was peripheral blood. These TCRs come from a man aged 60-69 years who had recovered from COVID-19.

The chain recombines TRBV30 with TRBJ1-6, with a possible D match to TRBD1 (5 bases). V shed 2 bases and J shed 8 bases, with 13 bases lying between them. The CDR3 spans 14 residues. The V gene's germline CDR1 is GTSNPN and CDR2 SVGIG (reference sequence). The CDR3 DNA follows: TGTGCCTGGAGTCATTCGGGGGACCATTCACCCCTCCACTTT. It codes for CAWSHSGDHSPLHF.

The chain has TRBV7-2 and TRBJ2-5, with D perhaps matching TRBD2 (6 bases). This CDR3 comprises 14 residues. The V end lost 5 bases, the J end lost 5 bases, and 15 bases lay between the germline ends. Germline V gene sequence: CDR1 SGHTA, CDR2 FQGNSA. CDR3 coding DNA: TGTGCCAGCAGCCCTAATGGGGGGAGGGAGACCCAGTACTTC. It codes for CASSPNGGRETQYF.

This clone has a single count. CDR3 coding DNA: TGCGCCAGCAGCGTGGGACAGGGGTACGAAAAACTGTTTTTT. This gives the protein CASSVGQGYEKLFF. This chain connects TRBV5-1 to TRBJ1-4; 10 nucleotides align to TRBD1. This CDR3 is built from 14 residues. In germline, CDR1 is SGHRS, CDR2 YFSETQ. V lost 4 bases to trimming and J lost 8 bases; unmatched junction nucleotides: 5.

The chain employs TRBV5-1 and TRBJ2-3, with D tentatively TRBD2 (5 bases). CDR1 is SGHRS, CDR2 YFSETQ, per germline. V lost 7 bases, J lost 2 bases, and 20 bases lay in between. The CDR3 extends over 16 amino acids. As DNA, the CDR3 is TGCGCCAGCCGCCGGGATTACCTGATGCCCACAGATACGCAGTATTTT. Protein product: CASRRDYLMPTDTQYF.

This clone has at least ten counts. The J gene is TRBJ2-1, the V gene TRBV19, with a weak D call TRBD2 (7 bases). The V gene's germline CDR1 is LNHDA and CDR2 SQIVND (reference sequence). V lost 3 bases to trimming and J lost 4 bases, with 16 bases between them. The CDR3 has 16 residues. CDR3 sequence reads: CASSMAWGGGYNEQFF. The CDR3 nucleotides read TGTGCCAGTAGTATGGCATGGGGAGGGGGATACAATGAGCAGTTCTTC.

This clone was counted a few times. The chain employs TRBV11-2 and TRBJ1-5, with 7 bases identical to TRBD1. The CDR3 is 15 residues long. V dropped 5 bases and J dropped 0; count of bases not matched to a gene: 4. Germline assignment: CDR1 SGHAT and CDR2 FQNNGV. The CDR3 coding sequence is TGTGCCAGCAGCCAAACAGGGGATAGCAATCAGCCCCAGCATTTT. Translated: CASSQTGDSNQPQHF.

This chain links TRBV2 with TRBJ2-7; D is unresolved. The CDR3 is 15 residues long. Germline V gene lookup returns CDR1 SNHLY and CDR2 FYNNEI. Trimming took 6 bases from V and 4 from J, leaving 19 bases between them. The CDR3 coding sequence is TGTGCCAGCAGCCGGTCTCAAACGATTAAATACGAGCAGTACTTC. As protein: CASSRSQTIKYEQYF.

The chain combines TRBV7-9 with TRBJ2-3; 13 positions match TRBD2. In germline, CDR1 is SEHNR, CDR2 FQNEAQ (reference sequence). The V and J ends lost 6 bases and 1 base, in that order; junction bases with no gene match: 4. CDR3 length equals 16 residues. For the CDR3, the DNA is TGTGCCAGCAGGCCCGGACTAGCGGGGGGCACAGATACGCAGTATTTT. Protein sequence: CASRPGLAGGTDTQYF.

V usage is TRBV11-2 and J usage is TRBJ2-3; possible D gene TRBD2, 6 bases. The V end lost 4 bases, the J end lost 4 bases, and 21 bases lay between the germline ends. Looked up from germline, CDR1 is SGHAT and CDR2 is FQNNGV. The CDR3 loop spans 17 amino acids. The CDR3 reads CASSSPGSRVVPDTQYF. The CDR3 coding sequence is TGTGCCAGCAGCTCCCCCGGGAGCAGGGTTGTCCCAGATACGCAGTATTTT.

CDR3: CASSLSGEGTDTQYF. The CDR3 region has the DNA TGTGCCAGCAGCCTCTCCGGGGAGGGCACAGATACGCAGTATTTT. This rearrangement joins TRBV14 to TRBJ2-3; TRBD2 might be the D (6 bases). V lost 4 bases to trimming and J lost 1 base, with 12 bases between them. The germline V gene encodes CDR1 SGHDN and CDR2 FVKESK. The CDR3 spans 15 residues.

J is TRBJ2-3 and V is TRBV11-2; D may be TRBD2 (5 bases). Germline CDR1 reads SGHAT; CDR2 reads FQNNGV. The V end lost 2 bases, the J end lost 4 bases, and 22 bases lay between the germline ends. This CDR3 contains 18 residues. Written as DNA, the CDR3 is TGTGCCAGCAGCTTAAAAGGGCTAGCACTAAGAATATCAGATACGCAGTATTTT. Amino acid sequence: CASSLKGLALRISDTQYF.

The J gene is TRBJ1-2, the V gene TRBV7-9, with 10 bases lining up with TRBD1. The CDR3 sequence is 16 residues long. V gave up 2 bases and J gave up 6 bases; unmatched junction bases: 9. From germline, CDR1 is SEHNR and CDR2 FQNEAQ (reference sequence). The CDR3 loop is CASSLLGQGSLHGYTF. In nucleotides, the CDR3 is TGTGCCAGCAGCTTATTGGGACAGGGGAGTTTGCATGGCTACACCTTC.

This clone has a single count. The chain carries TRBV6-6 and TRBJ2-7, with TRBD1 matching over 7 bases. There are 16 residues in the CDR3. Germline loops: CDR1 MNHNY, CDR2 SVGAGI (reference sequence). Trimming at V came to 2 bases and at J to 8 bases, leaving 15 bases not matched to a gene. DNA of the CDR3: TGTGCCAGCAGTTACGGGTTCCGGCAGGGGGAGAACAAGCAGTACTTC. Translated: CASSYGFRQGENKQYF.

The chain links TRBV6-6 to TRBJ2-7, with D tentatively TRBD1 (5 bases). CDR1 and CDR2 from the germline V gene are MNHNY and SVGAGI (reference sequence). The germline V and J ends were trimmed by 6 bases and 6 bases, with 12 bases remaining between them. The CDR3 is made up of 12 amino acids. This CDR3 is CASSTTALEQYF. CDR3 coding DNA: TGTGCCAGCAGCACGACAGCACTCGAGCAGTACTTC.

This chain joins TRBV6-5 and TRBJ1-3, with 10 bases matching TRBD1. V lost 11 bases and J lost 0; bases outside the gene matches: 1. The CDR3 is 13 residues long. Per the germline V gene, CDR1 is MNHEY and CDR2 is SVGAGI. In nucleotides, the CDR3 is TGTGCCGGGGACAGGGGCTCTGGAAACACCATATATTTT. Translation: CAGDRGSGNTIYF.

The genes are TRBV6-2 or TRBV6-3 and TRBJ2-3; D may be TRBD2 (5 bases). Germline V CDR1 and CDR2: MNHEY, SVGEGT. V was trimmed by 1 base and J by 3 bases, leaving 14 bases between them. The CDR3 loop spans 16 amino acids. This CDR3 is CASSYFPGGGTDTQYF. The CDR3 DNA follows: TGTGCCAGCAGTTACTTCCCAGGAGGTGGGACAGATACGCAGTATTTT.

The chain uses TRBV7-3 and TRBJ2-3, with 7 bases lining up with TRBD2. V was clipped by 8 bases and J by 6 bases; unmatched bases: 11. Germline-derived CDR1 and CDR2 are SGHTA and FQGTGA. This CDR3 is 14 amino acids long. CDR3 sequence (DNA): TGTGCCAGCGGGAGACTAGCTCCTGACGATACGCAGTATTTT. It is translated as CASGRLAPDDTQYF.

This clone was seen a single time. The genes are TRBV6-5 and TRBJ1-1; D remains ambiguous. This CDR3 is built from 13 residues. The V end was cut by 7 bases, the J end by 4 bases, with 13 bases between. The germline V gene encodes CDR1 MNHEY and CDR2 SVGAGI. The CDR3 DNA follows: TGTGCCAGCAACCCCGCGGGGTTCACTGAAGCTTTCTTT. Protein sequence: CASNPAGFTEAFF.

J is TRBJ2-3 and V is TRBV7-9; D might be TRBD2 (6 bases). V shed 1 base and J shed 2 bases, with 10 bases lying between them. The germline CDR1 and CDR2 sequences are SEHNR and FQNEAQ (reference sequence). The CDR3 consists of 15 residues. The CDR3 coding sequence is TGTGCCAGCAGCTTAGGTGCGGGAATCACAGATACGCAGTATTTT. Translating gives CASSLGAGITDTQYF.

CDR3 coding DNA: TGTGCCAGTAGTTCAAGGCGGGGCTCCTACAATGAGCAGTTCTTC. Its protein product is CASSSRRGSYNEQFF. J is TRBJ2-1 and V is TRBV19; D might be TRBD2 (6 bases). The V and J ends lost 5 bases and 0 bases respectively, with 11 bases between them. The CDR3 has 15 residues. Germline loops: CDR1 LNHDA, CDR2 SQIVND (reference sequence).

The chain joins TRBV27 to TRBJ1-1; no clear D. Trimming removed 0 bases at V and 5 bases at J, with 7 bases between. The germline CDR1 and CDR2 sequences are MNHEY and SMNVEV (reference sequence). This CDR3 has 13 residues. This chain's CDR3 is CASSLSMRTEAFF. The CDR3, as DNA: TGTGCCAGCAGTTTATCGATGAGGACTGAAGCTTTCTTT.

The chain couples TRBV3-1 (or the pseudogene TRBV3-2) to TRBJ2-7; 9 nucleotides agree with TRBD1. Per the germline V gene, CDR1 is LGHDT and CDR2 is YNNKEL (reference sequence). The CDR3 spans 15 residues. Trimming cost V 1 base and J 2 bases; bases outside gene matches: 3. The CDR3: CASSQGTGAPYEQYF. Written as DNA, the CDR3 is TGTGCCAGCAGCCAAGGGACAGGGGCCCCCTACGAGCAGTACTTC.

The rearrangement uses TRBV7-2 and TRBJ1-2; 8 bases map to TRBD1. The germline CDR1 and CDR2 sequences are SGHTA and FQGNSA. Trimming at V came to 5 bases and at J to 6 bases, leaving 5 bases not matched to a gene. The CDR3 has 13 amino acids. The CDR3 coding sequence is TGTGCCAGCAGCCTCGGGACAGGCAATGGCTACACCTTC. Encoded protein: CASSLGTGNGYTF.

This clone was seen a single time. The genes are TRBV5-1 and TRBJ1-5, with D perhaps matching TRBD1 (6 bases). Germline-derived CDR1 and CDR2 are SGHRS and YFSETQ. With 4 bases removed from V and 7 bases from J, the gap between germline ends came to 12 bases. The CDR3 covers 13 residues. The CDR3 DNA sequence: TGCGCCAGCAGCACCACAGGGAGCCAGCCCCAGCATTTT. Residues: CASSTTGSQPQHF.

The gene calls are TRBV9 and TRBJ1-2, with 9 bases lining up with TRBD1. Per germline, CDR1 SGDLS and CDR2 YYNGEE. V trimming: 3 bases; J trimming: 4 bases; junction bases outside the gene matches: 10. The CDR3 is 16 residues long. The CDR3 spells CASSDLTGTGIYGYTF. DNA of the CDR3: TGTGCCAGCAGCGACTTGACCGGGACAGGGATCTATGGCTACACCTTC.

CDR3 residues: CASSILRADRGTTEAFF. Written as DNA, the CDR3 is TGTGCCAGTAGTATACTTCGGGCGGACAGGGGGACCACTGAAGCTTTCTTT. The rearrangement joins TRBV19 to TRBJ1-1, with 10 bases matching TRBD1. There are 17 residues in the CDR3. The junction had 10 bases not matched to a gene; V was cut back by 2 bases and J by 4 bases. CDR1 and CDR2 (germline): LNHDA, SQIVND (reference sequence).

The V call is TRBV18, the J call TRBJ1-1; TRBD1 aligns across 9 bases. The trim removed 5 bases at V and 5 bases at J, leaving 6 bases unmatched. CDR1 and CDR2 from the germline V gene are KGHSH and LQKENI. There are 14 residues in the CDR3. CDR3 coding DNA: TGTGCCAGCTCAACAAACAGGGGGCAAACTGAAGCTTTCTTT. Translation: CASSTNRGQTEAFF.